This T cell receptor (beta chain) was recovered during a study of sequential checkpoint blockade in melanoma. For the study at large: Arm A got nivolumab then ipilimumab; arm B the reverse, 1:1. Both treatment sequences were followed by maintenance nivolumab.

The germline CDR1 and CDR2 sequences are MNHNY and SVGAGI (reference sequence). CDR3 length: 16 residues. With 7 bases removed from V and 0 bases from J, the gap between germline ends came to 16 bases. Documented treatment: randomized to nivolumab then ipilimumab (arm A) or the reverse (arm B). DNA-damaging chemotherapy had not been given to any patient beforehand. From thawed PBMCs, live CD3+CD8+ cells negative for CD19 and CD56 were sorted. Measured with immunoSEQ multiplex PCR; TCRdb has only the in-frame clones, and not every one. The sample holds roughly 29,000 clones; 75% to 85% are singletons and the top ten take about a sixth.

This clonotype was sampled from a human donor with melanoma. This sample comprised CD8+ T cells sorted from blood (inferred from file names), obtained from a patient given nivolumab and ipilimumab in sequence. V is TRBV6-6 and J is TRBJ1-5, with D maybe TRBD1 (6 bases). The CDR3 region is CASTYGDIYSNQPQHF. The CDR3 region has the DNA TGTGCCAGCACCTACGGGGACATTTATAGCAATCAGCCCCAGCATTTT.